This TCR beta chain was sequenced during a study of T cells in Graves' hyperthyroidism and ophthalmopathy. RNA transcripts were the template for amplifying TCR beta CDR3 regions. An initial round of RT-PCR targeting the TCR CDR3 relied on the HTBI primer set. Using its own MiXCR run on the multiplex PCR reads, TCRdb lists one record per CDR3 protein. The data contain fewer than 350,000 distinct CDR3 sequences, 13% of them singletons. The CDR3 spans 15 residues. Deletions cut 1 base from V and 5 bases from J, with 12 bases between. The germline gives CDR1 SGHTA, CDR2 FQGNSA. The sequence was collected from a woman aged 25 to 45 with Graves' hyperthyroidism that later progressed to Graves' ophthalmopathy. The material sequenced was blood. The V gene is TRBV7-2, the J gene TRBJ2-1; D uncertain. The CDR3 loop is CASSLDLLSDNEQFF. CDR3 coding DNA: TGTGCCAGCAGCTTAGATCTCCTGTCAGACAATGAGCAGTTCTTC.